These T cell receptor beta chains were read from a single sample in a study of blood T cell repertoires in COVID-19. The protocol was immunoSEQ multiplex PCR, while the TCRdb copy is restricted to in-frame clones and leaves out a portion. The sample includes 250,000 to 300,000 clones, approximately 90% seen only once; the top ten take under 3%. Material: PBMCs or T cells enriched from blood (not recorded which). The receptors were sampled from a woman aged 40 to 50 with acute COVID-19. The CDR3 runs from the conserved cysteine through the conserved F or W. The order of the fields is clone size, CDR3 length, D gene, J gene, V gene, CDR3 protein. D genes are given only for firm matches. Clone size, where shown, is once, few, many, or a class for clones that have expanded.

NA,16,TRBD2,TRBJ2-2,TRBV11-2,CASSLILAGQTGELFF
NA,13,NA,TRBJ2-7,TRBV5-1,CASSFDSQVEQYF
NA,14,NA,TRBJ1-1,TRBV2,CASSDYLLNTEAFF
NA,15,NA,TRBJ2-7,TRBV30,CAWSVIGQGRHEQYF
NA,15,TRBD1,TRBJ1-4,TRBV30,CAFKRGGFVYEKLFF
NA,14,NA,TRBJ1-1,TRBV7-2,CASSLIQGFAEAFF
NA,13,NA,TRBJ2-2,TRBV2,CASRNRDTGELFF
NA,15,NA,TRBJ1-1,TRBV11-2,CASSPKQGLGTEAFF
NA,16,TRBD1,TRBJ2-3,TRBV5-1,CASSFQGARGTDTQYF
NA,20,TRBD2,TRBJ2-2,TRBV7-8,CASSVFLGLGTSGSTGELFF
NA,14,NA,TRBJ2-3,TRBV7-2,CASSPTGVTDTQYF
NA,15,TRBD1,TRBJ1-3,TRBV5-1,CASSGPTGVGNTIYF
once,15,NA,TRBJ1-1,TRBV5-5,CASSSSVAAGTEAFF
NA,14,NA,TRBJ1-3,TRBV19,CASKGEYSGNTIYF
NA,13,NA,TRBJ2-5,TRBV19,CASSNRARETQYF
NA,15,TRBD1,TRBJ1-2,TRBV11-2,CASSFNAGGYYGYTF
once,13,NA,TRBJ1-2,TRBV28,CASLDSRLGGYTF
NA,14,NA,TRBJ2-5,TRBV7-9,CASSTRGSSGTQYF
NA,14,NA,TRBJ1-5,TRBV19,CASSRREVNQPQHF
once,13,TRBD1,TRBJ2-7,TRBV6-5,CASSRTGSYEQYF
few,10,NA,TRBJ2-7,TRBV1,CTSSPFEQYF
NA,14,TRBD1,TRBJ1-6,TRBV2,CASMGTGPGSPLHF
NA,16,TRBD1,TRBJ1-2,TRBV15,CATSTSYGQGAGGYTF
NA,12,NA,TRBJ2-2,TRBV27,CASSFRTGELFF
NA,15,NA,TRBJ2-1,TRBV7-8,CASSLEAYRGNEQFF
NA,14,NA,TRBJ1-3,TRBV27,CASSSAGTGNTIYF
NA,16,NA,TRBJ1-1,TRBV30,CAWSGRLGPTDTEAFF
NA,11,NA,TRBJ2-3,TRBV6-2/TRBV6-3,CASSRGDTQYF
NA,15,NA,TRBJ2-1,TRBV5-1,CASSLGQGLYNEQFF
NA,14,TRBD1,TRBJ1-2,TRBV9,CASSVGDRGYGYTF
NA,15,NA,TRBJ1-3,TRBV9,CASSVGTEVGNTIYF
NA,15,TRBD2,TRBJ2-2,TRBV19,CASSSGLAKTGELFF
once,16,NA,TRBJ2-2,TRBV3-1/TRBV3-2,CASSQRSGLDTGELFF
NA,14,NA,TRBJ1-2,TRBV2,CASSVEGVAYGYTF
NA,14,NA,TRBJ1-5,TRBV6-5,CASSYSRGYQPQHF
NA,13,NA,TRBJ1-5,TRBV19,CASNTGLNQPQHF
NA,15,NA,TRBJ2-3,TRBV9,CASSVGLALTDTQYF
NA,18,NA,TRBJ2-1,TRBV7-2,CASSRDFSLTSSYNEQFF
NA,15,TRBD1,TRBJ2-1,TRBV28,CASSRPGTGNNEQFF
NA,14,NA,TRBJ2-3,TRBV7-2,CASSLERQFDTQYF
NA,15,TRBD2,TRBJ2-5,TRBV5-1,CASSFTGGPRETQYF